The 4 T cell receptor beta chains given below trace back to one sample, sequenced in a study of blood T cell repertoires in COVID-19. Clones were sequenced by immunoSEQ multiplex PCR, and TCRdb holds only the in-frame ones, with some missing. The data contain 200,000 or so clones, around 80% of them singletons. The sample was peripheral blood. These receptors originate from a woman in her seventies with acute or convalescent COVID-19.

This clone was seen at least ten times. This chain joins TRBV5-5 and TRBJ1-2, with TRBD1 identical over 8 bases. The V segment lost 0 bases and the J segment 11 bases; nucleotides outside the gene matches: 3. From germline, CDR1 is SGHKS and CDR2 YYEKEE (reference sequence). The CDR3 covers 12 residues. CDR3: CASSLGQGRYTF. As DNA, the CDR3 is TGTGCCAGCAGCTTGGGACAGGGGCGATACACCTTC.

This clone was recorded once. This chain links TRBV15 with TRBJ2-7; 8 bases align to TRBD1. Germline trimming cut 0 bases from V and 2 bases from J; bases unmatched to any gene: 0. CDR3 size: 14 residues. Germline CDR1 LNHNV, CDR2 YYDKDF (reference sequence). The DNA for the CDR3 is TGTGCCACCAGCAGAGAGGACAGGGCCTACGAGCAGTACTTC. Translation: CATSREDRAYEQYF.

The table lists this clone with a few counts. The chain has TRBV11-1 and TRBJ1-5; D call uncertain. V gave up 1 base and J gave up 1 base, with 5 bases separating them. This CDR3 has 14 residues. Germline loops: CDR1 SGHAT, CDR2 FQDESV (reference sequence). Here the CDR3 reads CASSLGQSNQPQHF. In DNA, the CDR3 is TGTGCCAGCAGCTTAGGACAAAGCAATCAGCCCCAGCATTTT.

This clone came up a few times. The J gene is TRBJ1-2, the V gene TRBV3-1 (or the pseudogene TRBV3-2); D possibly corresponds to TRBD1 (5 bases). Germline-derived CDR1 and CDR2 are LGHDT and YNNKEL (reference sequence). There are 13 residues in the CDR3. Trimming removed 1 base at V and 8 bases at J, with 11 bases between. The CDR3 bases are TGTGCCAGCAGCCAAGGGCAGGGTAAGGGCTACACCTTC. This encodes CASSQGQGKGYTF.